The 16 T cell receptor beta chains reported below all come from one sample, sequenced in a study of T cell changes during pregnancy in multiple sclerosis. Clones were read by immunoSEQ multiplex PCR, and TCRdb kept only the in-frame ones, dropping some. The data hold 45,000 to 60,000 clones, with 91% observed a single time. Source: peripheral blood, taken after pregnancy. The source of these receptors is a female donor in good health, enrolled as a control in a pregnancy study.

On this clone itself: An end of the junction differs from the germline gene, which may be a read error. The chain links TRBV6-5 to TRBJ1-5; 7 nucleotides match TRBD1. Germline V gene lookup returns CDR1 MNHEY and CDR2 SVGAGI. The CDR3 has 14 amino acids. The CDR3 sequence is CASAPGQRKQPQHF. In nucleotides, the CDR3 is TGTGCCAGCGCACCGGGACAGCGCAAGCAGCCCCAGCATTTT.

The rearrangement links TRBV29-1 to TRBJ1-2; D is unclear. Trimming cost V 6 bases and J 8 bases, with 13 bases left between them. The CDR3 is made up of 11 amino acids. Germline CDR1 and CDR2: SQVTM and ANQGSEA. The CDR3 coding sequence is TGCAGCGTGGTAAAACAGTACGGCTACACCTTC. Translation: CSVVKQYGYTF.

In DNA form, the CDR3 reads TGCGCCAGCAGCTGGCAAGGCGAGACTAGCGGATACTCCTACGAGCAGTACTTC. It specifies CASSWQGETSGYSYEQYF. The chain joins TRBV5-1 to TRBJ2-7; TRBD2 matches at 9 bases. This CDR3 is 18 amino acids long. In germline, CDR1 is SGHRS, CDR2 YFSETQ. V shed 3 bases, J shed 0 bases, and the junction held 13 bases outside the gene matches.

This clone was recorded a few times. This chain connects TRBV5-3 to TRBJ1-5; D possibly corresponds to TRBD1 (6 bases). TRBV5-3 is recorded as an ORF, its role being uncertain. V was trimmed by 4 bases and J by 0 bases, leaving 11 bases between them. The CDR3 has 15 amino acids. The CDR3 coding sequence is TGTGCCAGAAGCACGACAGGAGCTAGCAATCAGCCCCAGCATTTT. Its translation is CARSTTGASNQPQHF.

As regards this clone: Germline and junction disagree at one end, which may indicate a read error. V and J are TRBV7-7 and TRBJ2-1; 11 bases line up with TRBD2. Germline values: CDR1 SSHAT, CDR2 FNYEAQ (reference sequence). The CDR3 sequence is 17 residues long. DNA for the CDR3: TGTGCTAGCAGCTTAGGCACGGGACTAGCGGCATACAATGAGCAGTTCTTC. Translation gives CASSLGTGLAAYNEQFF.

This sequence joins TRBV7-9 and TRBJ1-1; D gene ambiguous. With 6 bases removed from V and 5 bases from J, the gap between germline ends came to 13 bases. Germline V CDR1 and CDR2: SEHNR, FQNEAQ (reference sequence). The CDR3 is made up of 13 amino acids. The CDR3 region has the DNA TGTGCCAGCAGTCTCGGATTAGCGACTGAAGCTTTCTTT. Translation gives CASSLGLATEAFF.

CDR3 nucleotide sequence: TGTGCCTGGAGTGTAACCAGGGAAGGTGAGCAGTTCTTC. The encoded protein is CAWSVTREGEQFF. The chain uses TRBV30 and TRBJ2-1, with a weak D call TRBD1 (5 bases). V was clipped by 0 bases and J by 9 bases, with 12 bases between them. This CDR3 spans 13 amino acids. Per germline, CDR1 GTSNPN and CDR2 SVGIG (reference sequence).

The chain links TRBV2 to TRBJ2-7, with 9 bases lining up with TRBD1. Germline V lookup: CDR1 SNHLY, CDR2 FYNNEI. J lost 6 bases, V lost 6 bases, and 9 bases had no gene match. This CDR3 has 14 amino acids. CDR3 amino acids: CASRGGQGTGEQYF. CDR3 coding DNA: TGTGCCAGCAGGGGGGGACAGGGTACCGGCGAGCAGTACTTC. The variable domain in full, completed from reference TRBV2 and TRBJ2-7, reads EPEVTQTPSHQVTQMGQEVILRCVPISNHLYFYWYRQILGQKVEFLVSFYNNEISEKSEIFDDQFSVERPDGSNFTLKIRSTKLEDSAMYFCASRGGQGTGEQYFGPGTRLTVT.

The V call is TRBV9, the J call TRBJ2-7; TRBD1 might be the D (6 bases). Trimming took 0 bases from V and 2 from J, leaving 9 bases between them. Germline CDR1 and CDR2: SGDLS and YYNGEE. The CDR3 totals 14 residues. In nucleotides, the CDR3 is TGTGCCAGCAGCGTAGAGGGGGACCCCTACGAGCAGTACTTC. Translating it yields CASSVEGDPYEQYF.

The chain links TRBV4-1 to TRBJ2-7; 7 bases align to TRBD2. Germline V gene lookup returns CDR1 MGHRA and CDR2 YSYEKL. V lost 3 bases, J lost 1 base, and 3 bases stayed unmatched. CDR3 size: 14 residues. DNA of the CDR3: TGCGCCAGCAGCCAGGGAGGGGTTTCCTACGAGCAGTACTTC. This encodes CASSQGGVSYEQYF.

The chain couples TRBV5-6 to TRBJ1-1; TRBD1 might be the D (6 bases). Trimming left V 2 bases short and J 1 base short, with 6 bases between. This CDR3 is 13 amino acids long. Germline V CDR1 and CDR2: SGHDT, YYEEEE. The CDR3 region is CASSLQGNTEAFF. The CDR3 bases are TGTGCCAGCAGCTTACAGGGGAACACTGAAGCTTTCTTT.

The V call is TRBV29-1, the J call TRBJ1-2; no clear D. Germline assignment: CDR1 SQVTM and CDR2 ANQGSEA. V gave up 4 bases and J gave up 2 bases, with 17 bases separating them. This CDR3 comprises 15 residues. In DNA form, the CDR3 reads TGCAGCGTTGGTTCCGAGCCCCGAGGGAACTATGGCTACACCTTC. Its translation is CSVGSEPRGNYGYTF.

This chain connects TRBV6-5 to TRBJ1-1; 9 bases map to TRBD1. Germline trimming cut 2 bases from V and 4 bases from J; bases unmatched to any gene: 5. The germline CDR1 and CDR2 sequences are MNHEY and SVGAGI. CDR3 length: 15 amino acids. This chain's CDR3 is CASSYPSDRGTEAFF. The DNA of the CDR3 is TGTGCCAGCAGTTACCCTTCGGACAGGGGCACTGAAGCTTTCTTT.

This chain links TRBV18 with TRBJ2-6; 14 nucleotides match TRBD2. The CDR3 is 18 amino acids. Germline V lookup: CDR1 KGHSH, CDR2 LQKENI. V shed 3 bases and J 0 bases; nucleotides not matched to a gene: 1. The CDR3 protein is CASSPGTSGGSGANVLTF. The CDR3 DNA reads as TGTGCCAGCTCACCTGGGACTAGCGGGGGCTCTGGGGCCAACGTCCTGACTTTC.

V usage is TRBV25-1 and J usage is TRBJ1-2, with D uncertain. The CDR3 covers 12 residues. Trimming cost V 2 bases and J 7 bases, with 8 bases left between them. Germline V gene data show CDR1 as MGHDK and CDR2 as SYGVNS. The CDR3 nucleotides read TGTGCCAGCAGTGAAGACCGGGGTGGCTACACCTTC. It yields the protein CASSEDRGGYTF.

V gene TRBV4-2 combines with J gene TRBJ2-3, with 11 nucleotides matching TRBD1. After removal of 3 bases from V and 4 bases from J, the junction contained 3 bases not matched to a gene. Germline V CDR1 and CDR2: LGHNA, YNFKEQ. This CDR3 region has 15 residues. The CDR3 is CASSQRGQGADTQYF. In nucleotides, the CDR3 is TGTGCCAGCAGCCAGAGGGGACAGGGGGCAGATACGCAGTATTTT.